The source of this T cell receptor (beta chain) is a study of T cell repertoires in cytomegalovirus infection. TCRdb fed the reads into MiXCR, producing one record per CDR3 protein. The sample includes fewer than 550,000 distinct CDR3 sequences, about 11% of them seen just once. This clonotype was counted ten times or more. Germline values: CDR1 MNHGY, CDR2 SVAAGI. V lost 4 bases and J lost 4; bases outside the gene matches: 16. CDR3 length: 19 amino acids. The chain joins TRBV6-9 to TRBJ1-1; TRBD1 agrees at 12 bases. This receptor was obtained from a human donor in good health (CMV status not recorded). Some clones in this sample may be carry-over from other donors' samples. Sequencing was done on a sample of PBMCs. DNA for the CDR3: TGTGCCAGCAGTTCAATTGGGGACAGGGGGCAACGTGGAAGCACTGAAGCTTTCTTT. It translates to CASSSIGDRGQRGSTEAFF.